This T cell receptor beta chain was profiled in a study of cytomegalovirus exposure and HLA in healthy donors. Study context: According to later analysis, the same platform produced the roughly 130 validation and several hundred first-cohort repertoires.

The ends lost 0 bases at V and 2 bases at J; junction bases unmatched: 2. The germline V gene encodes CDR1 LNHNV and CDR2 YYDKDF (reference sequence). The CDR3 extends over 15 amino acids. Some clones are missing from TCRdb's copy, which holds only in-frame ones; the method was immunoSEQ multiplex PCR. The table includes roughly 150,000 clones, about 94% detected once. Whole-study results and caveats: Altogether, some 170 TCR beta chains were recorded as cytomegalovirus-associated.

Concerning this clone: Its antigen remains unknown.

The sequenced sample consisted of PBMCs. This receptor was identified in a man between 18 and 29 years old in good health and CMV-seropositive. This chain joins TRBV15 and TRBJ2-3, with 7 bases fitting TRBD1. The CDR3 is CATSREGQVTDTQYF. The CDR3 DNA reads TGTGCCACCAGCAGAGAAGGACAGGTCACAGATACGCAGTATTTT. The full variable domain, completed using reference TRBV15 and TRBJ2-3, is DAMVIQNPRYQVTQFGKPVTLSCSQTLNHNVMYWYQQKSSQAPKLLFHYYDKDFNNEADTPDNFQSRRPNTSFCFLDIRSPGLGDTAMYLCATSREGQVTDTQYFGPGTRLTVL.